This T cell receptor (beta chain) was identified in a study of CD8 T cells in ankylosing spondylitis. The sample holds many counts of this clonotype. Its target is unknown. Whole-study findings and limits: With a CD8+ phenotype, disease-linked clones were relatively rare in peripheral blood. There was a TCR beta motif, made of several highly homologous variants, that appeared characteristic of ankylosing spondylitis blood.

TCRdb re-called the 5' RACE reads through MiXCR, storing one row per CDR3 protein. This table holds around 490,000 distinct CDR3 sequences, approximately 5.3% found once. The sequenced material came from blood, either unsorted or a sorted T cell fraction (not recorded which). The TCR comes from a male donor with ankylosing spondylitis.

The CDR3: CASSARGGSYNEQFF. Written as DNA, the CDR3 is TGCGCCAGCTCCGCACGGGGGGGCTCCTACAATGAGCAGTTCTTC. The chain employs TRBV5-1 and TRBJ2-1; 8 nucleotides align to TRBD2. Germline loops: CDR1 SGHRS, CDR2 YFSETQ. This CDR3 is built from 15 residues. Trimming cost V 7 bases and J 0 bases; bases outside gene matches: 6.